Below are 31 T cell receptor beta chains sequenced from a single sample in a study of Ad26.COV2.S vaccination and SARS-CoV-2 variants. Only in-frame clones appear in the TCRdb table, and some are missing; sequencing was by immunoSEQ multiplex PCR. The sample comprises about 350,000 clones, around nine tenths of which are singletons, and over 8.5% rests with the top ten. Treatment of the sample: roughly 19 received Ad26.COV2.S at low or high dose, single or two shots; 5 received placebo; per-sample allocation not given. On day 63 after the first injection, vaccine and placebo recipients gave samples. This sample comprised peripheral blood, obtained in a trial of Ad26.COV2.S vaccine versus placebo. These receptor sequences come from a person aged 18 to 65 who received the Ad26.COV2.S COVID-19 vaccine or a placebo.

The gene calls are TRBV9 and TRBJ2-1; the D gene could be TRBD1 or TRBD2 (5 bases each). Germline CDR1 is SGDLS and CDR2 is YYNGEE. V was cut by 7 bases and J by 8 bases, with 19 bases left in between. This CDR3 region has 14 residues. The CDR3 loop is CASGRQGRGDEQFF. CDR3 sequence (DNA): TGTGCCAGCGGCAGGCAGGGTCGGGGTGATGAGCAGTTCTTC.

There are a few counts of this clone. This chain joins TRBV7-3 and TRBJ1-1; D ambiguous. Trimming pared 5 bases from V and 3 bases from J, leaving 10 bases between. CDR1 and CDR2 from the germline V gene are SGHTA and FQGTGA. The CDR3 is made up of 13 amino acids. The CDR3 nucleotides read TGTGCCAGCAGCCGGCAGCGGGACACTGAAGCTTTCTTT. Translating gives CASSRQRDTEAFF.

A single count supports this clone. The V call is TRBV27, the J call TRBJ1-4; TRBD1 matches 11 bases. Germline V CDR1 and CDR2: MNHEY, SMNVEV (reference sequence). The CDR3 length is 17 residues. V lost 2 bases, J lost 8 bases, and 10 bases stayed unmatched. For the CDR3, the DNA is TGTGCCAGCAGTTTAAGGGACAGGGGGGGGATGATAGAAAAACTGTTTTTT. Protein product: CASSLRDRGGMIEKLFF.

The V call is TRBV6-4, the J call TRBJ1-6, with a weak D call TRBD1 (5 bases). V dropped 4 bases and J dropped 5 bases, with 9 bases sitting between them. The CDR3 is 14 amino acids. Germline loops: CDR1 MRHNA, CDR2 SNTAGT. The CDR3 region is CASSASGDNSPLHF. The CDR3 DNA follows: TGTGCCAGCAGTGCCTCGGGGGATAATTCACCCCTCCACTTT.

The chain combines TRBV18 with TRBJ1-2, with 9 bases matching TRBD1. Germline V lookup: CDR1 KGHSH, CDR2 LQKENI. V dropped 3 bases and J dropped 8; count of bases not matched to a gene: 13. The CDR3 is 16 residues long. CDR3 sequence: CASSPGTGSPWGGYTF. The CDR3 DNA is TGTGCCAGCTCACCGGGGACAGGGTCCCCATGGGGGGGCTACACCTTC.

The chain couples TRBV28 to TRBJ1-1; 7 bases are shared with TRBD1. V lost 5 bases, J lost 1 base, and 7 bases stayed unmatched. Germline V gene data show CDR1 as MDHEN and CDR2 as SYDVKM. The CDR3 extends over 15 amino acids. This chain's CDR3 is CASSPRQGRNTEAFF. The CDR3 region has the DNA TGTGCCAGCAGTCCCAGACAGGGTCGGAACACTGAAGCTTTCTTT. Looking up the rest from reference TRBV28 and TRBJ1-1 gives the full variable domain: DVKVTQSSRYLVKRTGEKVFLECVQDMDHENMFWYRQDPGLGLRLIYFSYDVKMKEKGDIPEGYSVSREKKERFSLILESASTNQTSMYLCASSPRQGRNTEAFFGQGTRLTVV.

V is TRBV28 and J is TRBJ1-2; D remains ambiguous. Germline CDR1 MDHEN, CDR2 SYDVKM. Trimming removed 3 bases at V and 2 bases at J, with 10 bases between. CDR3 length: 14 residues. The CDR3 DNA reads TGTGCCAGCAGTTTGGTAGGGATCAACTATGGCTACACCTTC. The encoded protein is CASSLVGINYGYTF.

The chain uses TRBV5-1 and TRBJ2-3, with D perhaps matching TRBD1 or TRBD2 (5 bases each). The CDR3 is 17 amino acids. V lost 0 bases and J lost 3, with 17 bases in between. Germline V CDR1 and CDR2: SGHRS, YFSETQ. CDR3 sequence (DNA): TGCGCCAGCAGCTTGGTTGGTCGGGGCCGTGGGACAGATACGCAGTATTTT. It codes for CASSLVGRGRGTDTQYF.

A single count supports this clone. The chain is built from TRBV6-2 or TRBV6-3 and TRBJ1-6, with 8 bases matching TRBD1. CDR1 and CDR2 (germline): MNHEY, SVGEGT. The CDR3 totals 15 residues. V shed 0 bases and J 5 bases; nucleotides not matched to a gene: 0. CDR3 loop: CASSYSDRDNSPLHF. In DNA, the CDR3 is TGTGCCAGCAGTTACTCGGACAGGGATAATTCACCCCTCCACTTT.

This clone was counted a single time. CDR3 in DNA: TGTGCCAGCAGCCATCTCGATCGCTACGAGCAGTACTTC. This gives the protein CASSHLDRYEQYF. The chain carries TRBV3-1 (or the pseudogene TRBV3-2) and TRBJ2-7; D uncertain. The germline gives CDR1 LGHDT, CDR2 YNNKEL (reference sequence). The CDR3 consists of 13 residues. V was pared by 3 bases and J by 3 bases, with 9 bases between.

The V and J genes are TRBV11-2 and TRBJ2-7, with 12 bases lining up with TRBD2. This CDR3 has 15 residues. From germline, CDR1 is SGHAT and CDR2 FQNNGV. Trimming cost V 3 bases and J 3 bases; bases outside gene matches: 3. The CDR3 DNA follows: TGTGCCAGCAGCTTCCTAGCGGGAGGGGACTACGAGCAGTACTTC. Translated, it gives CASSFLAGGDYEQYF.

In the case of this clone: Other nucleotide sequences in the sample specify the same CDR3. The CDR3 bases are TGTGCCAGCAGCGCTGCTGGTGGGACTGAAGCTTTCTTT. It yields the protein CASSAAGGTEAFF. The V call is TRBV7-9, the J call TRBJ1-1; D remains ambiguous. CDR3 size: 13 residues. Germline CDR1 and CDR2: SEHNR and FQNEAQ (reference sequence). V gave up 5 bases and J gave up 5 bases, with 12 bases separating them.

V gene TRBV7-9 combines with J gene TRBJ2-3; the match to TRBD1 covers 7 bases. V shed 6 bases and J 1 base; nucleotides not matched to a gene: 16. Per germline, CDR1 SEHNR and CDR2 FQNEAQ (reference sequence). The CDR3 is 18 amino acids. In DNA, the CDR3 is TGTGCCAGCAGGGGAACACAGGGGTTACGGGCGGGCACAGATACGCAGTATTTT. Encoded protein: CASRGTQGLRAGTDTQYF.

In this sample, this clone turned up a few times. In DNA form, the CDR3 reads TGTGCCAGCAGTGATATACCCGGGACAGGGATGAATGAGCAGTTCTTC. Protein product: CASSDIPGTGMNEQFF. The J gene is TRBJ2-1, the V gene TRBV6-1, with 9 bases lining up with TRBD1. V trimming: 3 bases; J trimming: 7 bases; junction bases outside the gene matches: 10. CDR3 length: 16 amino acids. Germline V gene lookup returns CDR1 MNHNS and CDR2 SASEGT.

The chain couples TRBV11-2 to TRBJ2-3; 8 positions match TRBD2. Germline V lookup: CDR1 SGHAT, CDR2 FQNNGV. CDR3 size: 17 residues. With V trimmed by 3 bases and J by 2 bases, 10 bases remained unmatched. The CDR3 sequence: CASSFRRGGGITDTQYF. In DNA form, the CDR3 reads TGTGCCAGCAGCTTCCGCAGGGGCGGGGGGATCACAGATACGCAGTATTTT.

The rearrangement uses TRBV28 and TRBJ2-1; a weak D match, TRBD1 (7 bases). V lost 4 bases and J lost 10, with 14 bases in between. Germline CDR1 reads MDHEN; CDR2 reads SYDVKM. The CDR3 runs 13 residues. This CDR3 is CASSSPGGYEQFF. CDR3 nucleotide sequence: TGTGCCAGCAGTTCTCCAGGGGGGTACGAGCAGTTCTTC.

This clone occurred once. CDR3 in amino acids: CASSLDGNQPQHF. The CDR3 coding sequence is TGTGCCAGCAGTTTAGATGGCAATCAGCCCCAGCATTTT. The J gene is TRBJ1-5, the V gene TRBV12-3 or TRBV12-4; no firm D call. The germline V and J ends were trimmed by 1 base and 2 bases, with 3 bases remaining between them. The CDR3 runs to 13 residues.

The chain has TRBV16 and TRBJ1-4; D call uncertain. CDR1 is KGHSY, CDR2 FQNENV, per germline. The V gene lost 4 bases and the J gene lost 3 bases, with 9 bases spanning the gap. CDR3 size: 14 residues. For the CDR3, the DNA is TGTGCCAGCAGCCCACAGACGGCTAATGAAAAACTGTTTTTT. It yields the protein CASSPQTANEKLFF.

The V call is TRBV7-9, the J call TRBJ1-1, with TRBD1 matching 9 bases. In germline, CDR1 is SEHNR, CDR2 FQNEAQ (reference sequence). Losses at the gene ends were 5 bases for V and 1 base for J; bases not matched to a gene: 5. The CDR3 loop spans 15 amino acids. CDR3 protein: CASSGPGQGNTEAFF. The CDR3 DNA sequence: TGTGCCAGCAGCGGACCGGGACAGGGGAACACTGAAGCTTTCTTT.

The chain is built from TRBV9 and TRBJ1-1; D is undetermined. This CDR3 comprises 12 residues. The V and J ends lost 0 bases and 11 bases respectively, with 11 bases between them. CDR1 and CDR2 from the germline V gene are SGDLS and YYNGEE. CDR3 in DNA: TGTGCCAGCAGCGTAGTTCGGGGAGAGGCTTTCTTT. This encodes CASSVVRGEAFF.

This chain uses TRBV28 with TRBJ2-7, with 8 bases fitting TRBD2. V dropped 5 bases and J dropped 2; count of bases not matched to a gene: 2. From germline, CDR1 is MDHEN and CDR2 SYDVKM. The CDR3 contains 13 residues. CDR3 loop: CASSRGGPYEQYF. The CDR3 DNA follows: TGTGCCAGCAGTCGGGGGGGACCCTACGAGCAGTACTTC.

The gene calls are TRBV25-1 and TRBJ1-4, with TRBD1 as a possible D gene (5 bases). From germline, CDR1 is MGHDK and CDR2 SYGVNS. This CDR3 spans 16 amino acids. Trimming cost V 6 bases and J 0 bases, with 14 bases left between them. The CDR3 protein is CASRGPGAATNEKLFF. The CDR3 DNA is TGTGCCAGCAGGGGCCCCGGGGCTGCAACTAATGAAAAACTGTTTTTT.

The V call is TRBV7-9, the J call TRBJ2-3, with TRBD1 identical over 10 bases. CDR3 length: 15 residues. Germline lookup yields CDR1 SEHNR and CDR2 FQNEAQ (reference sequence). Trimming at V came to 6 bases and at J to 3 bases, leaving 6 bases not matched to a gene. The CDR3 DNA sequence: TGTGCCAGCAGACCCGGGACAGGGGAAACAGATACGCAGTATTTT. The encoded protein is CASRPGTGETDTQYF.

The chain employs TRBV13 and TRBJ1-2; tentative D call: TRBD1 (5 bases). Trimming took off 0 bases at V and 7 bases at J, with 15 bases between the two ends. The CDR3 spans 15 residues. CDR1 is PRHDT and CDR2 is FYEKMQ in the germline V gene (reference sequence). The CDR3 DNA sequence: TGTGCCAGCAGCTTAGGCCATGGCAGGGAGAGTGGCTACACCTTC. This encodes CASSLGHGRESGYTF.

The chain is built from TRBV5-1 and TRBJ1-3; D is unresolved. Trimming took 0 bases from V and 0 from J, leaving 7 bases between them. This CDR3 has 15 amino acids. Looked up from germline, CDR1 is SGHRS and CDR2 is YFSETQ. In DNA, the CDR3 is TGCGCCAGCAGCTTGGCGACTTCCTCTGGAAACACCATATATTTT. It specifies CASSLATSSGNTIYF.

The V and J genes are TRBV19 and TRBJ2-3; D gene uncertain. Trimming left V 7 bases short and J 7 bases short, with 12 bases between. The germline CDR1 and CDR2 sequences are LNHDA and SQIVND (reference sequence). CDR3 length: 12 amino acids. CDR3 DNA: TGTGCCAGTACCACGGGCCGCAATACGCAGTATTTT. Amino acid sequence: CASTTGRNTQYF.

The rearrangement joins TRBV2 to TRBJ1-5; the D gene is possibly TRBD1 (6 bases). V was clipped by 5 bases and J by 4 bases, with 9 bases between them. Germline lookup yields CDR1 SNHLY and CDR2 FYNNEI. The CDR3 has 13 amino acids. The CDR3 sequence is CASSPRGNQPQHF. The CDR3 DNA is TGTGCCAGCAGTCCCAGGGGAAATCAGCCCCAGCATTTT.

CDR3 DNA: TGTGCCAGTAGTATGGACCCAACCATCAAGGGTACGCAGTATTTT. Its protein product is CASSMDPTIKGTQYF. The chain recombines TRBV19 with TRBJ2-3; D ambiguous. Germline CDR1 is LNHDA and CDR2 is SQIVND (reference sequence). Trimming cost V 3 bases and J 8 bases, with 18 bases left between them. CDR3 size: 15 residues.

The chain uses TRBV18 and TRBJ2-2, with 7 bases fitting TRBD2. CDR1 is KGHSH and CDR2 is LQKENI in the germline V gene. The V and J ends lost 2 bases and 2 bases, in that order; junction bases with no gene match: 5. The CDR3 sequence is 16 residues long. The CDR3 DNA reads TGTGCCAGCTCACCATCAACGGGGGGAAACACCGGGGAGCTGTTTTTT. Translating it yields CASSPSTGGNTGELFF.

V is TRBV19 and J is TRBJ1-5, with D tentatively TRBD1 (6 bases). V dropped 3 bases and J dropped 2 bases, with 11 bases sitting between them. The CDR3 loop spans 15 amino acids. Germline CDR1 is LNHDA and CDR2 is SQIVND (reference sequence). CDR3 sequence: CASSIGTGRNQPQHF. DNA for the CDR3: TGTGCCAGTAGTATCGGAACAGGGCGCAATCAGCCCCAGCATTTT.

The chain employs TRBV19 and TRBJ1-6; 8 nucleotides line up with TRBD1. Germline CDR1 and CDR2: LNHDA and SQIVND (reference sequence). After removal of 7 bases from V and 7 bases from J, the junction contained 3 bases not matched to a gene. This CDR3 has 13 residues. CDR3 coding DNA: TGTGCCAGTACGGGACAGGCAAATTCACCCCTCCACTTT. Its translation: CASTGQANSPLHF.